This TCR beta chain was captured in a study of cytomegalovirus exposure and HLA in healthy donors. Study results and limitations: TCR beta chains numbering more than 150 were designated cytomegalovirus-associated. A prior analysis recorded that most TCR beta V segments were productive about 90% or about 30% of the time. Confirmation in vitro established that a few CMV-associated chains were specific for CMV antigens.

V was pared by 7 bases and J by 6 bases, with 22 bases between. This CDR3 region has 14 residues. CDR1 and CDR2 (germline): GTSNPN, SVGIG (reference sequence). This clone was seen a handful of times. Its antigen is not identified. PCR used 60 Vbeta primers and 13 Jbeta primers. In the study's own analysis: Counted up in a later analysis, unique TCR beta chains came to around 80 million, with 9.5 million to 13 million shared. Method: immunoSEQ multiplex PCR; TCRdb's copy keeps in-frame clones and lacks some. V, J and clone size are those of that table, while D and trimming were read from the DNA. Among some 140,000 clones, about four fifths were seen once, and the ten largest hold under 5.5%.

The gene calls are TRBV30 and TRBJ2-7, with a possible D match to TRBD2 (5 bases). The clonotype originates from a man younger than 40 in good health. Sequenced material: PBMCs. CDR3 sequence: CASTKGGSPTEQYF. The CDR3, as DNA: TGTGCCTCGACTAAGGGTGGCAGTCCAACCGAGCAGTACTTC.